This TCR beta chain was recorded in a study of T cell repertoires in cytomegalovirus infection. Study background: Public TCR beta signatures indicated both CMV infection and matching HLA type.

One entry per CDR3 protein results from TCRdb running MiXCR on the reads. The sample consists of roughly 300,000 distinct CDR3 sequences, 8% to 10% of them appearing once. Germline values: CDR1 SGHKS, CDR2 YYEKEE (reference sequence). The ends lost 2 bases at V and 5 bases at J; junction bases unmatched: 5. This CDR3 region has 15 residues. This clonotype was counted ten times or more. The sequencing sample was made of PBMCs. The receptor was derived from a human donor in good health (CMV status not recorded). Some clones in this sample may be carry-over from other donors' samples. The gene calls are TRBV5-5 and TRBJ2-5; 11 positions agree with TRBD2. This chain's CDR3 is CASSLLAGEVETQYF. The CDR3 DNA reads TGTGCCAGCAGCTTACTAGCGGGGGAGGTGGAGACCCAGTACTTC.